A selection of T cell receptor beta chains follows, all from one sample in a study of siplizumab effects on memory and regulatory T cells. Measured with immunoSEQ multiplex PCR; TCRdb has only the in-frame clones, and not every one. The sample holds over 100,000 clones, about 93% seen once. The sequencing sample was made of Tregs sorted from blood. These receptors all come from a human donor in good health. CDR3s include the opening cysteine and the closing phenylalanine or tryptophan. A D gene is named only where the DNA matches it firmly. Some rows mark clone size as missing; the rest say once, few, many or name a class of expanded clone.

d_gene: TRBD2; j_gene: TRBJ2-7; v_gene: TRBV30; abundance: -; CDR3nt: TGTGCCTGGAGTTGGGAGGGCGGGTACGAGCAGTACTTC; CDR3aa: CAWSWEGGYEQYF
d_gene: TRBD1; j_gene: TRBJ2-6; v_gene: TRBV5-4; abundance: -; CDR3nt: TGTGCCAGCACCAAAGGACAGGCCACGTCTGGGGCCAACGTCCTGACTTTC; CDR3aa: CASTKGQATSGANVLTF
d_gene: TRBD2; j_gene: TRBJ2-1; v_gene: TRBV2; abundance: -; CDR3nt: TGTGCCAGTTCCGGACTAGCGAGTTACAATGAGCAGTTCTTC; CDR3aa: CASSGLASYNEQFF
d_gene: -; j_gene: TRBJ2-7; v_gene: TRBV29-1; abundance: -; CDR3nt: TGCAGCGTAACCCAGGACGCTGTGTCCTCCGGGCAGTACTTC; CDR3aa: CSVTQDAVSSGQYF
d_gene: -; j_gene: TRBJ1-2; v_gene: TRBV6-4; abundance: -; CDR3nt: TGTGCCAGCAGGCCTACCGGGACGGACTATGGCTACACCTTC; CDR3aa: CASRPTGTDYGYTF
d_gene: -; j_gene: TRBJ2-7; v_gene: TRBV6-1; abundance: -; CDR3nt: TGTGCCAGCCTCAGGGTAATAAGCTCCTACGAGCAGTACTTC; CDR3aa: CASLRVISSYEQYF
d_gene: TRBD1; j_gene: TRBJ1-1; v_gene: TRBV19; abundance: -; CDR3nt: TGTGCCAGTAGTACTGACAGGGGGAACACTGAAGCTTTCTTT; CDR3aa: CASSTDRGNTEAFF
d_gene: -; j_gene: TRBJ1-5; v_gene: TRBV11-2; abundance: -; CDR3nt: TGTGCCAGCAGCTTGGGCCATAGCAATCAGCCCCAGCATTTT; CDR3aa: CASSLGHSNQPQHF
d_gene: TRBD2; j_gene: TRBJ2-5; v_gene: TRBV5-1; abundance: -; CDR3nt: TGCGCCAGCAGCCCCGGACTAGCGGGGGGGTACCAAGAGACCCGGTACTTC; CDR3aa: CASSPGLAGGYQETRYF
d_gene: -; j_gene: TRBJ1-6; v_gene: TRBV7-9; abundance: few; CDR3nt: TGTGCCAGCAGCCTGGGACCTTCACCCCTCCACTTT; CDR3aa: CASSLGPSPLHF
d_gene: -; j_gene: TRBJ1-1; v_gene: TRBV11-2; abundance: -; CDR3nt: TGTGCCAGCAGCCCGGGAGTTGAAGCTTTCTTT; CDR3aa: CASSPGVEAFF
d_gene: -; j_gene: TRBJ1-1; v_gene: TRBV29-1; abundance: -; CDR3nt: TGCAGCGTCGAGGGGTGGAACACTGAAGCTTTCTTT; CDR3aa: CSVEGWNTEAFF
d_gene: -; j_gene: TRBJ2-3; v_gene: TRBV29-1; abundance: -; CDR3nt: TGCAGCGTTAAGGGGCTAAGCACAGATACGCAGTATTTT; CDR3aa: CSVKGLSTDTQYF
d_gene: -; j_gene: TRBJ2-7; v_gene: TRBV7-2; abundance: -; CDR3nt: TGTGCCAGCAGCTTACTTCTCGGGGGCGAGCAGTACTTC; CDR3aa: CASSLLLGGEQYF
d_gene: -; j_gene: TRBJ2-2; v_gene: TRBV6-1; abundance: -; CDR3nt: TGTGCCAGCAGACCCACAGGTCCGAACACCGGGGAGCTGTTTTTT; CDR3aa: CASRPTGPNTGELFF
d_gene: TRBD2; j_gene: TRBJ2-4; v_gene: TRBV7-2; abundance: -; CDR3nt: TGTGCCAGCAGCCGTAGCGGGAACAACATTCAGTACTTC; CDR3aa: CASSRSGNNIQYF